This TCR beta chain was sequenced during a study of regulatory T cells in long-lasting Graves disease. The ends lost 3 bases at V and 3 bases at J; junction bases unmatched: 9. There are 16 residues in the CDR3. CDR3-region Arm-PCR and iRepertoire HTBI primers produced the TCR beta libraries. TCRdb re-called the multiplex PCR reads through MiXCR, storing one row per CDR3 protein. This sample has about 470,000 distinct CDR3 sequences; around 14% occur once, and the top ten carry 16%. Specified time point: newly diagnosed GD, antithyroid drugs for less than 3 months. After RNA was extracted from PBMCs, the TCR library was made from it. As concerns this clonotype: What it binds is not known.

Overall study findings and caveats: Preferential use of TRBV28, TRBJ1-2 and TRBJ2-5 was seen in persistent disease. Persistent Graves' patients had lower TCR diversity than newly diagnosed ones.

This same sample was also taken into another study, of T cells in Graves' hyperthyroidism and ophthalmopathy. This second study says: Exclusion of a patient resulted from uncontrolled infection, other autoimmune disease, pregnancy or lactation.

This chain links TRBV12-3 or TRBV12-4 with TRBJ1-1, with 8 nucleotides matching TRBD1. The sequence came from a woman aged 25 to 39 with Graves disease. Sequenced here: peripheral blood mononuclear cells (PBMCs), sampled at new diagnosis, from a patient treated with antithyroid drugs. DNA of the CDR3: TGTGCCAGCAGTTTCGACAGGGGTGTTTTGGACACTGAAGCTTTCTTT. Encoded protein: CASSFDRGVLDTEAFF.